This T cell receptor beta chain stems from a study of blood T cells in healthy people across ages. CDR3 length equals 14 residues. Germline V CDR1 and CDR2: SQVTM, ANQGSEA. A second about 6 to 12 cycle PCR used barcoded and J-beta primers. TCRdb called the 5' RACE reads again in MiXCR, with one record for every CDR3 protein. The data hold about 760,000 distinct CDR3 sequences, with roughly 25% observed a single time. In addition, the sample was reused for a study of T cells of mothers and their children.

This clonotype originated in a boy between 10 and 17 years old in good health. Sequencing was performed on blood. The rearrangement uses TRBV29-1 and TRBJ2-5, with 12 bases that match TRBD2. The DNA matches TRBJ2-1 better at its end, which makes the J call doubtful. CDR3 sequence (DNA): TGCAGCGTTCGTTCTAGCGGGAGGGGAAATGAGCAGTTCTTC. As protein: CSVRSSGRGNEQFF.